This is a list of T cell receptor beta chains from one sample in a study of regulatory T cells in long-lasting Graves disease. TCRdb used MiXCR to reprocess the multiplex PCR reads, holding one entry per CDR3 protein. This repertoire shows some 250,000 distinct CDR3 sequences, 15% to 20% found once; its top ten account for 11% to 15%. These data also formed part of another study, on T cells in Graves' hyperthyroidism and ophthalmopathy.

Specimen: peripheral blood mononuclear cells (PBMCs), collected at new diagnosis, from a patient treated with antithyroid drugs. Receptors originate from a woman aged 25 to 39 with Graves disease. The CDR3 runs from the conserved cysteine through the conserved F or W. A D gene is named only where the DNA matches it firmly. Only part of the rows carry a size: once, few, many, or a class if the clone is expanded.

j_call: TRBJ1-4
d_call: NA
clone_size: once
v_call: TRBV5-1
cdr3_nt: TGCGCCAGCAGCTTGGTGCGGATCGAAAAACTGTTTTTT
cdr3_aa: CASSLVRIEKLFF

j_call: TRBJ2-5
d_call: NA
clone_size: many
v_call: TRBV7-8
cdr3_nt: TGTGCCAGCAGCTTAGTAGGGTTTGCCGGGGAGACCCAGTACTTC
cdr3_aa: CASSLVGFAGETQYF

j_call: TRBJ1-6
d_call: NA
clone_size: many
v_call: TRBV12-3/TRBV12-4
cdr3_nt: TGTGCCAGCGCCCCCGACAGGTTCTCCTCCTATAATTCACCCCTCCACTTT
cdr3_aa: CASAPDRFSSYNSPLHF

j_call: TRBJ1-1
d_call: NA
clone_size: many
v_call: TRBV18
cdr3_nt: TGTGCCAGCTCCCTCTACCCCCCTGAAGCTTTCTTT
cdr3_aa: CASSLYPPEAFF

j_call: TRBJ2-1
d_call: NA
clone_size: many
v_call: TRBV13
cdr3_nt: TGTGCTACCGCGCGGCTAAGGGAGGAGGAGCAGTTCTTC
cdr3_aa: CATARLREEEQFF

j_call: TRBJ2-7
d_call: TRBD1
clone_size: many
v_call: TRBV6-1
cdr3_nt: TGTGCCAGCAGGTGGGGACAGGGTGGAAACTACGAGCAGTACTTC
cdr3_aa: CASRWGQGGNYEQYF

j_call: TRBJ1-2
d_call: TRBD1
clone_size: NA
v_call: TRBV19
cdr3_nt: TGTGCCAGTAGTCCTCGGACAGGGATTGGTGGCTACACCTTC
cdr3_aa: CASSPRTGIGGYTF

j_call: TRBJ1-2
d_call: NA
clone_size: NA
v_call: TRBV9
cdr3_nt: TGTGCCAGCAGGGGGGGGGCTCTAAACTATGGCTACACCTTC
cdr3_aa: CASRGGALNYGYTF

j_call: TRBJ1-4
d_call: NA
clone_size: many
v_call: TRBV27
cdr3_nt: TGTGCCAGCAGTTTTAATGGGGTTGACGAAAAACTGTTTTTT
cdr3_aa: CASSFNGVDEKLFF

j_call: TRBJ1-4
d_call: TRBD1
clone_size: NA
v_call: TRBV6-1
cdr3_nt: TGTGCCAGCAGAAGACAGGGCCCCTATGAAAAACTGTTTTTT
cdr3_aa: CASRRQGPYEKLFF

j_call: TRBJ2-5
d_call: TRBD2
clone_size: many
v_call: TRBV3-1
cdr3_nt: TGTGCCAGCAGCCCGGAGGTAGGCGGGGGGGCCGAGACCCAGTACTTC
cdr3_aa: CASSPEVGGGAETQYF

j_call: TRBJ1-1
d_call: NA
clone_size: many
v_call: TRBV20-1
cdr3_nt: TGCAGTGCTAGAGATGCGAGGGAAGGCGCTGAAGCTTTCTTT
cdr3_aa: CSARDAREGAEAFF

j_call: TRBJ1-2
d_call: NA
clone_size: many
v_call: TRBV11-2
cdr3_nt: TGTGCCAGCAGCCTAGATTTGGGCCATGGCTACACCTTC
cdr3_aa: CASSLDLGHGYTF

j_call: TRBJ2-1
d_call: TRBD1
clone_size: many
v_call: TRBV12-3/TRBV12-4
cdr3_nt: TGTGCCAGCAGTTTAGGGACAGGGGGTAGGGCTGAGCAGTTCTTC
cdr3_aa: CASSLGTGGRAEQFF

j_call: TRBJ1-1
d_call: NA
clone_size: many
v_call: TRBV20-1
cdr3_nt: TGCAGTGCTAGGTTCACGATGAACACTGAAGCTTTCTTT
cdr3_aa: CSARFTMNTEAFF

j_call: TRBJ1-2
d_call: NA
clone_size: many
v_call: TRBV18
cdr3_nt: TGTGCCAGCTCACCCGCCGGGGCCACCGGCGGCTACACCTTC
cdr3_aa: CASSPAGATGGYTF

j_call: TRBJ1-6
d_call: NA
clone_size: many
v_call: TRBV18
cdr3_nt: TGTGCCAGCTCACCCGAGACCGCAAATTCACCCCTCCACTTT
cdr3_aa: CASSPETANSPLHF

j_call: TRBJ1-2
d_call: TRBD1
clone_size: once
v_call: TRBV10-1
cdr3_nt: TGCGCCAGCAGTGACCCGGGACAGGTTAGAGATATCTATGGCTACACCTTC
cdr3_aa: CASSDPGQVRDIYGYTF

j_call: TRBJ2-3
d_call: TRBD1
clone_size: many
v_call: TRBV7-9
cdr3_nt: TGTGCCAGCAGTCCTACAGGGGTGGGCGCAGATACGCAGTATTTT
cdr3_aa: CASSPTGVGADTQYF

j_call: TRBJ2-6
d_call: NA
clone_size: many
v_call: TRBV18
cdr3_nt: TGTGCCAGCTCACCCGATGGGGCCAACGTCCTGACTTTC
cdr3_aa: CASSPDGANVLTF

j_call: TRBJ1-1
d_call: NA
clone_size: NA
v_call: TRBV27
cdr3_nt: TGTGCCAGCAGTTCGGGACACATGAACACTGAAGCTTTCTTT
cdr3_aa: CASSSGHMNTEAFF

j_call: TRBJ1-1
d_call: TRBD1
clone_size: many
v_call: TRBV7-2
cdr3_nt: TGTGCCAGCAGCTTAGTCACAGGGGGAAGAGGAAACACTGAAGCTTTCTTT
cdr3_aa: CASSLVTGGRGNTEAFF

j_call: TRBJ1-2
d_call: NA
clone_size: few
v_call: TRBV19
cdr3_nt: TGTGCCAGTTACCCGACGGGGGCATCGGACTATGGCTACACCTTC
cdr3_aa: CASYPTGASDYGYTF

j_call: TRBJ2-2
d_call: NA
clone_size: NA
v_call: TRBV7-3
cdr3_nt: TGTGCCAGCAGCATAAACGGGACAACTAACACCGGGGAGCTGTTTTTT
cdr3_aa: CASSINGTTNTGELFF

j_call: TRBJ2-2
d_call: TRBD1
clone_size: NA
v_call: TRBV24-1
cdr3_nt: TGTGCCACCAGTGATCCGGGACAGCCCGGGGAGCTGTTTTTT
cdr3_aa: CATSDPGQPGELFF

j_call: TRBJ1-5
d_call: TRBD1
clone_size: many
v_call: TRBV20-1
cdr3_nt: TGCAGTGCTAGTACGACAGGGGGCAATCAGCCCCAGCATTTT
cdr3_aa: CSASTTGGNQPQHF

j_call: TRBJ1-3
d_call: NA
clone_size: few
v_call: TRBV6-1
cdr3_nt: TGTGCCAGCAGTGATTATGGCCCCGAACGGAGAAACACCATATATTTT
cdr3_aa: CASSDYGPERRNTIYF